This entry features one T cell receptor beta chain sequence. A 5'RACE template switching approach incorporating UMIs was used to make TCR beta cDNA. With the 5' RACE reads reprocessed, TCRdb shows one record per CDR3 protein and no DNA. Its listing shows around 470,000 distinct CDR3 sequences. This entry is derived from a study of T cells expressing NK-cell markers. As for the study in general: In sorted CD3+CD56+NKG2C+, CD3+CD56+NKG2C- and CD3+CD56-NKG2C+ T cells, TCR beta repertoires were obtained.

The germline V gene encodes CDR1 KGHDR and CDR2 SFDVKD. There are 14 residues in the CDR3. The sequencing input was blood T cells: a sorted CD56 or NKG2C T cell subset, CD4+ or CD8+ T cells, or bulk PBMC T cells (not recorded which). This clonotype was sampled from a woman aged 45-65 years in good health. The rearrangement links TRBV24-1 to TRBJ1-1; the TCRdb D gene call, TRBD1, has no DNA to confirm it. CDR3 sequence reads: CATKGPGPNTEAFF.